The clone carrying this TCR beta chain was counted many times. The target antigen is unknown. Each CDR3 protein gets one entry after TCRdb re-called the 5' RACE reads with MiXCR. The table shows more than 20,000 distinct CDR3 sequences, with approximately 6% occurring only once. Germline lookup yields CDR1 MGHRA and CDR2 YSYEKL. V trimming: 4 bases; J trimming: 5 bases; junction bases outside the gene matches: 12. This CDR3 is built from 16 residues. The sample originates from a study of early T cells in non-severe SARS-CoV-2 infection. Whole-study results and caveats: VDJdb-based annotation leaned toward anti-spike CD8 responses and missed private and CD4 specificities.

The rearrangement joins TRBV4-1 to TRBJ1-1; TRBD1 aligns across 8 bases. The source of this sequence is an adult who was a healthcare worker with PCR-confirmed SARS-CoV-2 infection or an uninfected control (not recorded which). Sequencing used whole blood. This CDR3 reads CASSPGQGRFTTEAFF. The CDR3, as DNA: TGCGCCAGCAGCCCAGGACAGGGCCGATTTACTACTGAAGCTTTCTTT.